This T cell receptor beta chain emerged from a study of blood T cell repertoires in COVID-19. Data came from immunoSEQ multiplex PCR; TCRdb stores just in-frame clones and leaves some out. The sample has about 310,000 clones; roughly 89% are singletons. The CDR3 has 13 residues. Per germline, CDR1 MDHEN and CDR2 SYDVKM. Trimming stripped 2 bases from V and 2 bases from J, with 4 bases between. This clonotype originated in a woman younger than 30 with acute COVID-19. Sequenced: PBMCs or T cells enriched from blood (not recorded which). The chain combines TRBV28 with TRBJ1-3; the D is unclear. The CDR3 spells CASSLQTGNTIYF. The CDR3 region has the DNA TGTGCCAGCAGTTTACAGACTGGAAACACCATATATTTT.